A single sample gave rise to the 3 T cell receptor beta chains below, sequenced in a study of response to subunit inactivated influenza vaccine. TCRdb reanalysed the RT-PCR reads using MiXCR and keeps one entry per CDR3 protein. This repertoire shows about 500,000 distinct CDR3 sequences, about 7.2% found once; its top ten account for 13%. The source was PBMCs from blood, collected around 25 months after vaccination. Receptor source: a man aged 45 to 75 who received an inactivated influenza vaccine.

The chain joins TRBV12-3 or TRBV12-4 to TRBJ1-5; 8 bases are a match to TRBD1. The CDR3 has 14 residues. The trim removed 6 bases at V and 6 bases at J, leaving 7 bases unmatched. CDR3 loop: CASRARGRGQPQHF. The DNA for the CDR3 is TGTGCCAGCAGGGCCAGGGGGCGCGGTCAGCCCCAGCATTTT.

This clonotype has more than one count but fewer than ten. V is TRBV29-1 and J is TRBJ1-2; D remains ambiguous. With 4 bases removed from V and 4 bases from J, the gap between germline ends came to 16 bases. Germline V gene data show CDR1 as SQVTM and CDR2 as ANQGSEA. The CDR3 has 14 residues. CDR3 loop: CSVAKRAESYGYTF. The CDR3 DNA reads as TGCAGCGTTGCGAAGAGGGCCGAATCCTATGGCTACACCTTC.

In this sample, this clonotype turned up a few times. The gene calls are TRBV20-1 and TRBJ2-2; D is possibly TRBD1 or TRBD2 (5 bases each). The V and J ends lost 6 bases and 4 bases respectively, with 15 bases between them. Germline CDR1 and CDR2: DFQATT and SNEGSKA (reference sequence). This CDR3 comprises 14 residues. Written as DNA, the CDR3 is TGCAGTGCAAATTCCGGGACGGCCACCGGGGAGCTGTTTTTT. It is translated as CSANSGTATGELFF.